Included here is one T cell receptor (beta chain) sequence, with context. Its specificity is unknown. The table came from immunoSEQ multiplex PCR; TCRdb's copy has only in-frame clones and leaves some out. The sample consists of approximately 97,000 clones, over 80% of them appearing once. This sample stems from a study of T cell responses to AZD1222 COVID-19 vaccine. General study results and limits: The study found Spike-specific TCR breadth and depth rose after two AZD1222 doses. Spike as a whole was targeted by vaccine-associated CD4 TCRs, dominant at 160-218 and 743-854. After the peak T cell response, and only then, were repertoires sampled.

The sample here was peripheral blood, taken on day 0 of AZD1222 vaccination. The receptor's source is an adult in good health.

CDR3: CASSKGPDTQYF. The DNA for the CDR3 is TGTGCCAGCAGCAAAGGGCCAGATACGCAGTATTTT. The chain combines TRBV21-1 with TRBJ2-3; the table's TRBD1 call for D was not verified on the DNA. TRBV21-1 is assigned pseudogene status. This CDR3 has 12 residues.